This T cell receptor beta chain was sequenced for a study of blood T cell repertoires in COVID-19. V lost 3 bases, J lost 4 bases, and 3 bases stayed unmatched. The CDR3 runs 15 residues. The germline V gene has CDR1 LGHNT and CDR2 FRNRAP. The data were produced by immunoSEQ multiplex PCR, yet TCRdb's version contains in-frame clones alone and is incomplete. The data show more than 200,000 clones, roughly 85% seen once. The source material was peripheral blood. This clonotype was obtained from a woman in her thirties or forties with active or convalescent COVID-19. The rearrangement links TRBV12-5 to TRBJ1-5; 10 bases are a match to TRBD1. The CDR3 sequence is CASGFRDRGNQPQHF. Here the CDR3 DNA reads TGTGCTAGTGGTTTCAGGGACAGGGGAAATCAGCCCCAGCATTTT. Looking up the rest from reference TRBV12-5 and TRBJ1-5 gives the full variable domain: DARVTQTPRHKVTEMGQEVTMRCQPILGHNTVFWYRQTMMQGLELLAYFRNRAPLDDSGMPKDRFSAEMPDATLATLKIQPSEPRDSAVYFCASGFRDRGNQPQHFGDGTRLSIL.